This T cell receptor (beta chain) was identified in a study of graft-versus-host responses after intestinal transplantation. Study-wide background: Each of the recipients got a multivisceral, liver-intestinal, or isolated intestinal transplant.

This clone was recorded once. Its target is not known. TCRdb keeps only in-frame clones here, not all; method: immunoSEQ multiplex PCR. Of roughly 93,000 clones in the sample, 92% were seen once. The source is a human donor who was the organ donor for an intestinal transplant. The material was unstimulated CD8+ T cells sorted from spleen or lymph node cells, obtained before transplant.

CDR3 residues: CASSPRQGNLPLHF. The CDR3 DNA follows: TGCGCCAGCAGCCCACGACAGGGGAATCTCCCCCTCCACTTT. J is TRBJ1-6 and V is TRBV4-1; 8 nucleotides match TRBD1. Germline values: CDR1 MGHRA, CDR2 YSYEKL. V lost 4 bases, J lost 13 bases, and 9 bases stayed unmatched. This CDR3 comprises 14 residues.